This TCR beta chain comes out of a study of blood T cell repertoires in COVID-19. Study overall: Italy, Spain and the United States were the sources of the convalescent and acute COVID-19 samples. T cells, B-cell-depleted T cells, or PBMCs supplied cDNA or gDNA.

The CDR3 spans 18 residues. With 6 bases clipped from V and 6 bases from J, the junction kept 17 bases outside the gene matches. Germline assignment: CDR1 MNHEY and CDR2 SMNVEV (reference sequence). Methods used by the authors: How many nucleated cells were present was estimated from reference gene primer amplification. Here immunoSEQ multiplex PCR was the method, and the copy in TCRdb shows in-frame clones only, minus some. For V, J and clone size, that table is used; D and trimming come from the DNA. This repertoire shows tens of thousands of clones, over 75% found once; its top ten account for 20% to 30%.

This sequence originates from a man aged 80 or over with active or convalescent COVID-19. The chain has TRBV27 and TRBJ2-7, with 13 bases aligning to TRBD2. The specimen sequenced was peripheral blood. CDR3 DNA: TGTGCCAGCAGCTTCGGGACTAGCGGGGTCGAACGAAGGGGCGAGCAGTACTTC. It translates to CASSFGTSGVERRGEQYF.